Listed below are T cell receptor beta chains from one sample, sequenced in a study of OX40 agonist ivuxolimab in advanced cancers. The table came from immunoSEQ multiplex PCR; TCRdb's copy has only in-frame clones and leaves some out. Among 87,000 or so clones, around nine tenths were seen once, and the ten largest hold 1.5% to 2%. The material sequenced was CD4+ or CD8+ T cells sorted from blood, taken in a trial of the OX40 agonist ivuxolimab. These receptor sequences come from an adult with an advanced solid tumor such as melanoma, head and neck, liver or kidney cancer. The CDR3 runs from the conserved cysteine through the conserved F or W. D genes are given only for firm matches. Rows may omit the clone size; those that give it use once, few, many or a size class.

v_gene	len	d_gene	abundance	j_gene	CDR3nt	CDR3aa
TRBV18	15	-	-	TRBJ2-1	TGTGCCAGCTCACCAGCAGCGGGTGATTACAATGAGCAGTTCTTC	CASSPAAGDYNEQFF
TRBV11-2	15	-	-	TRBJ1-4	TGTGCCAGCAGTCCCCCCGGGGGGGCTAATGAAAAACTGTTTTTT	CASSPPGGANEKLFF
TRBV7-2	12	-	-	TRBJ2-7	TGTGCCAGCAGCTTACTGTTGGACAAGCAGTACTTC	CASSLLLDKQYF
TRBV4-3	13	-	few	TRBJ2-3	TGCGCCAGCAGCCATCCCGGGACAGATACGCAGTATTTT	CASSHPGTDTQYF
TRBV6-5	13	-	-	TRBJ2-1	TGTGCCAGCAGGGGGCGCATAATAAATGAGCAGTTCTTC	CASRGRIINEQFF
TRBV7-8	14	-	-	TRBJ2-7	TGTGCCAGCAGCTTAGCGGACTTGGGGGGCGAGCAGTACTTC	CASSLADLGGEQYF
TRBV11-2	13	-	few	TRBJ1-4	TGTGCCAGCAGCGAACGGCATAATGAAAAACTGTTTTTT	CASSERHNEKLFF
TRBV5-1	15	-	-	TRBJ2-1	TGCGCCAGCCTCCCGGGAGCGGAGGCGTACAATGAGCAGTTCTTC	CASLPGAEAYNEQFF
TRBV29-1	12	-	-	TRBJ1-3	TGCAGCGGGAGGTACTCTGGAAACACCATATATTTT	CSGRYSGNTIYF
TRBV7-6	13	-	-	TRBJ1-1	TGTGCCAGCAGCTGGGAGTTGAACACTGAAGCTTTCTTT	CASSWELNTEAFF
TRBV10-3	11	-	-	TRBJ2-5	TGTGCCACCGGGGGTCCGGAGACCCAGTACTTC	CATGGPETQYF
TRBV20-1	11	TRBD1	-	TRBJ1-2	TGCAGTGCTACCCACAGGGGAGGCTACACCTTC	CSATHRGGYTF
TRBV7-9	13	-	once	TRBJ2-3	TGTGCCGCGCTAGCGTCTAGCACAGATACGCAGTATTTT	CAALASSTDTQYF
TRBV28	12	TRBD1	-	TRBJ1-4	TGTGCCAGCGCGGGACAGGGGGAAAAACTGTTTTTT	CASAGQGEKLFF
TRBV2	12	TRBD1	-	TRBJ1-5	TGTGCCAGTAACAGGGGGGATCAGCCCCAGCATTTT	CASNRGDQPQHF
TRBV19	15	TRBD1	-	TRBJ2-7	TGTGCCAGTAAGCAAGGGGGACAGCGAACCTACGAGCAGTACTTC	CASKQGGQRTYEQYF
TRBV7-8	14	-	-	TRBJ2-5	TGTGCCAGCAGCTTAGTTGCGTTGACGGGGACCCAGTACTTC	CASSLVALTGTQYF
TRBV30	12	-	few	TRBJ1-1	TGTGCCTGGAGTGTGAGGACTGGGGAAGCTTTCTTT	CAWSVRTGEAFF
TRBV5-1	14	-	-	TRBJ2-7	TGCGCCAGCAGCTCCCCTCCTTCGGATTACGAGCAGTACTTC	CASSSPPSDYEQYF
TRBV2	12	TRBD2	-	TRBJ2-7	TGTGCCTGTGGGGAGGGGAGGCACGAGCAGTACTTC	CACGEGRHEQYF
TRBV5-1	17	-	-	TRBJ2-1	TGCGCCAGCAGCTTGGAAGTGACTAGTAGCTCCTACAATGAGCAGTTCTTC	CASSLEVTSSSYNEQFF
TRBV9	14	TRBD1	-	TRBJ2-7	TGTGCCAGCAGCGTATCAGGGGGATACTACGAGCAGTACTTC	CASSVSGGYYEQYF
TRBV2	16	TRBD1	-	TRBJ1-5	TGTGCCAGCAGTGGACCGGGACAGGGTGGCAATCAGCCCCAGCATTTT	CASSGPGQGGNQPQHF
TRBV19	14	-	-	TRBJ2-6	TGTGCCAGTAGCCGGAGCTCTGGGGCCAACGTCCTGACTTTC	CASSRSSGANVLTF
TRBV2	15	-	-	TRBJ2-3	TGTGCCAGCAGTGAGCTAGGGGCGAACACAGATACGCAGTATTTT	CASSELGANTDTQYF
TRBV9	14	TRBD1	-	TRBJ2-3	TGTGCCAGCAGCCCGGGACAGGTCACAGATACGCAGTATTTT	CASSPGQVTDTQYF
TRBV4-1	16	-	-	TRBJ2-2	TGCGCCAGCAGCCAGAGGGACATGGCGGGCACCGGGGAGCTGTTTTTT	CASSQRDMAGTGELFF
TRBV7-9	16	-	-	TRBJ1-5	TGTGCCAGCAGCTTAGCGCCGGAAACTGGCAATCAGCCCCAGCATTTT	CASSLAPETGNQPQHF
TRBV11-3	12	-	once	TRBJ2-7	TGTGCCAGCAGCGCTGCGGGGTACGAGCAGTACTTC	CASSAAGYEQYF
TRBV6-5	13	-	-	TRBJ2-5	TGTGCCAGCTCCACCTCTGCGGGGGAGACCCAGTACTTC	CASSTSAGETQYF
TRBV5-1	15	-	-	TRBJ1-5	TGCGCCAGCAGCTTGGGGGGAGGGGCGGGCCAGCCCCAGCATTTT	CASSLGGGAGQPQHF
TRBV4-2	13	-	-	TRBJ2-5	TGTGCCAGCAGCCAAGGCAACCGGGAGACCCAGTACTTC	CASSQGNRETQYF
TRBV18	16	TRBD1	-	TRBJ1-1	TGTGCCAGCTCACCACCCGGGACAGTCATGAACACTGAAGCTTTCTTT	CASSPPGTVMNTEAFF
TRBV7-2	16	TRBD2	few	TRBJ2-7	TGTGCCAGCAGCCCTAGGGGGCTAGCGGGAGTCTACGAGCAGTACTTC	CASSPRGLAGVYEQYF
TRBV7-8	14	TRBD2	-	TRBJ2-7	TGTGCCAGCAGCTCCTCAATGGGGGAGGGCGAGCAGTACTTC	CASSSSMGEGEQYF
TRBV5-4	15	TRBD1	-	TRBJ2-7	TGTGCCAGCAGCTCAACAGGGGGGCCAACCTACGAGCAGTACTTC	CASSSTGGPTYEQYF
TRBV5-1	12	-	-	TRBJ1-4	TGCGCCAGCAGCCCATTTGGTGAAAAACTGTTTTTT	CASSPFGEKLFF
TRBV29-1	11	TRBD1	-	TRBJ2-1	TGCAGCGTCGGACAGGGCAATGAGCAGTTCTTC	CSVGQGNEQFF
TRBV4-1	18	-	-	TRBJ1-1	TGCGCCAGCAGCCTCGGCGGTTACCGGGACAAAGCTAACACTGAAGCTTTCTTT	CASSLGGYRDKANTEAFF
TRBV5-1	14	-	-	TRBJ1-4	TGCGCCAGCAGTTACGATGCAACTAATGAAAAACTGTTTTTT	CASSYDATNEKLFF
TRBV29-1	13	TRBD1	once	TRBJ2-1	TGCAGCGCGTGGACAGGGGGGAACAATGAGCAGTTCTTC	CSAWTGGNNEQFF
TRBV19	14	-	-	TRBJ1-3	TGTGCCAGTACCCTAGGGGGGACTGGAAACACCATATATTTT	CASTLGGTGNTIYF
TRBV4-3	15	TRBD1	-	TRBJ1-4	TGCGCCAGCAGCCAAGTCGGGACAGTAGGGGGAAAACTGTTTTTT	CASSQVGTVGGKLFF
TRBV11-2	14	-	few	TRBJ2-5	TGTGCCAGCAGCTCTCTAGGGGGCCAAGAGACCCAGTACTTC	CASSSLGGQETQYF
TRBV5-5	16	TRBD1	few	TRBJ2-7	TGTGCCAGCAGCTTGTCCTTCGGGACAGAGTTAACCGAGCAGTACTTC	CASSLSFGTELTEQYF
TRBV19	14	-	-	TRBJ2-5	TGTGCCAGTAGTACCCCCGGGGTCCAAGAGACCCAGTACTTC	CASSTPGVQETQYF
TRBV5-4	15	-	-	TRBJ2-7	TGTGCCAGCAGCCTGATTGGCCCTCGGTCGGGTGAGCAGTACTTC	CASSLIGPRSGEQYF
TRBV18	15	TRBD1	-	TRBJ1-5	TGTGCCAGCTCCCCCACCGGGACAGGGTCACGGCCCCAGCATTTT	CASSPTGTGSRPQHF
TRBV9	19	TRBD2	-	TRBJ2-6	TGTGCCAGCAGCCAGCGACTAGCGGGGCCGGGGTCTGGGGCCAACGTCCTGACTTTC	CASSQRLAGPGSGANVLTF
TRBV7-3	14	TRBD1	-	TRBJ2-7	TGTGCCAGCAGCTTCCTAGGACAGGGATACGAGCAGTACTTC	CASSFLGQGYEQYF
TRBV5-1	15	-	few	TRBJ1-1	TGCGCCAGCAGCTTGACATTCCGGGGGGACACTGAAGCTTTCTTT	CASSLTFRGDTEAFF
TRBV7-9	15	TRBD1	-	TRBJ2-3	TGTGCCAGCAGCTCCGGACAGGAAAGCACAGATACGCAGTATTTT	CASSSGQESTDTQYF
TRBV9	14	-	few	TRBJ1-4	TGTGCCAGCAGCCCCCACCAACCAAGTGAAAAACTGTTTTTT	CASSPHQPSEKLFF
TRBV6-5	15	-	-	TRBJ2-4	TGTGCCAGCAGTTACCGGTGGGCGGGCAAAAACATTCAGTACTTC	CASSYRWAGKNIQYF
TRBV2	15	-	-	TRBJ1-3	TGTGCCAGCAGTGTTCAGGGGACGGCTGGAAACACCATATATTTT	CASSVQGTAGNTIYF
TRBV5-4	17	TRBD1	-	TRBJ2-7	TGTGCCAGCAGCAGGGGTAACAGGGGAGTGAGTTATAGCGAGCAGTACTTC	CASSRGNRGVSYSEQYF